One and the same sample provided the 20 T cell receptor beta chains below, sequenced in a study of blood T cell repertoires in COVID-19. The table came from immunoSEQ multiplex PCR; TCRdb's copy has only in-frame clones and leaves some out. This table has a few hundred thousand clones, about 80% appearing once. The sequenced material came from PBMCs or T cells enriched from blood (not recorded which). These receptors originate from a young man with acute COVID-19.

The chain links TRBV5-6 to TRBJ1-1; perhaps TRBD1 as D (5 bases). CDR3 length equals 14 residues. Trimming removed 0 bases at V and 5 bases at J, with 11 bases between. CDR1 is SGHDT, CDR2 YYEEEE, per germline. As DNA, the CDR3 is TGTGCCAGCAGCTTGGAGGCAGGGAGGACTGAAGCTTTCTTT. Its translation is CASSLEAGRTEAFF.

This chain links TRBV11-2 with TRBJ1-6; 7 bases line up with TRBD1. The J segment lost 8 bases and the V segment lost 5 bases, leaving 9 bases of the junction unmatched. Looked up from germline, CDR1 is SGHAT and CDR2 is FQNNGV. The CDR3 contains 15 residues. The CDR3 here is CASSDRRGGYSPLHF. The CDR3 DNA reads TGTGCCAGCAGCGACCGTAGAGGGGGCTATTCACCCCTCCACTTT.

Only a few counts were recorded for this clone. The chain uses TRBV2 and TRBJ1-1; the D is unclear. CDR3 length: 13 residues. Germline CDR1 and CDR2: SNHLY and FYNNEI. V lost 9 bases to trimming and J lost 5 bases, with 16 bases between them. For the CDR3, the DNA is TGTGCCAGTCGGATGGGGAGGGAAACTGAAGCTTTCTTT. Amino acids: CASRMGRETEAFF.

V gene TRBV28 combines with J gene TRBJ2-3; 7 bases align to TRBD1. This CDR3 comprises 12 residues. CDR1 and CDR2 from the germline V gene are MDHEN and SYDVKM. After removal of 8 bases from V and 6 bases from J, the junction contained 5 bases not matched to a gene. CDR3 DNA: TGTGCCAGCTGTACAGGGGTGGATACGCAGTATTTT. Its translation: CASCTGVDTQYF.

The chain links TRBV11-2 to TRBJ2-5; 10 nucleotides agree with TRBD2. V lost 8 bases, J lost 9 bases, and 12 bases stayed unmatched. Looked up from germline, CDR1 is SGHAT and CDR2 is FQNNGV. CDR3 length: 14 residues. The chain's CDR3 is CASRIAGGSFPQYF. Here the CDR3 DNA reads TGTGCCAGCCGGATAGCGGGAGGTTCCTTTCCCCAGTACTTC.

The rearrangement links TRBV11-2 to TRBJ2-7; weak D call: TRBD2 (5 bases). Trimming left V 1 base short and J 4 bases short, with 11 bases between. Germline V gene data show CDR1 as SGHAT and CDR2 as FQNNGV. The CDR3 is 14 residues long. The CDR3 DNA follows: TGTGCCAGCAGCTTAGGGACCCGGGGTTACGAGCAGTACGTC. It specifies CASSLGTRGYEQYV.

In its sample, this clone was seen once. V gene TRBV29-1 combines with J gene TRBJ2-1; 9 bases match TRBD2. The junction had 4 bases not matched to a gene; V was cut back by 7 bases and J by 3 bases. The CDR3 spans 13 residues. CDR1 is SQVTM, CDR2 ANQGSEA, per germline. CDR3 sequence: CSARGGFYNEQFF. The CDR3 DNA follows: TGCAGCGCGCGGGGGGGCTTCTACAATGAGCAGTTCTTC.

The table lists this clone with a few counts. This chain connects TRBV14 to TRBJ1-6; D gene ambiguous. Per germline, CDR1 SGHDN and CDR2 FVKESK. This CDR3 comprises 12 residues. Trimming removed 6 bases at V and 7 bases at J, with 7 bases between. CDR3: CASREQNSPLHF. CDR3 nucleotides: TGTGCCAGCAGGGAACAGAATTCACCCCTCCACTTT. The entire variable domain, with the rest obtained from reference TRBV14 and TRBJ1-6, is as follows: EAGVTQFPSHSVIEKGQTVTLRCDPISGHDNLYWYRRVMGKEIKFLLHFVKESKQDESGMPNNRFLAERTGGTYSTLKVQPAELEDSGVYFCASREQNSPLHFGNGTRLTVT.

This clone was seen a handful of times. J is TRBJ2-7 and V is TRBV5-5, with 13 nucleotides matching TRBD2. The CDR3 loop spans 16 amino acids. Looked up from germline, CDR1 is SGHKS and CDR2 is YYEKEE (reference sequence). V lost 4 bases to trimming and J lost 2 bases; unmatched junction nucleotides: 6. DNA for the CDR3: TGTGCCAGCAGCCCGGGACTAGCGGGACCAGCCTACGAGCAGTACGTC. Translating gives CASSPGLAGPAYEQYV.

The J gene is TRBJ2-3, the V gene TRBV5-1; unclear D gene. Germline CDR1 reads SGHRS; CDR2 reads YFSETQ. The CDR3 has 15 residues. V was clipped by 5 bases and J by 3 bases, with 16 bases between them. CDR3 loop: CASSPTSFETDTQYF. The DNA of the CDR3 is TGCGCCAGCAGTCCGACATCTTTCGAGACAGATACGCAGTATTTT.

Only one count was recorded for this clone. J is TRBJ1-1 and V is TRBV19; no clear D gene. Germline-derived CDR1 and CDR2 are LNHDA and SQIVND (reference sequence). The V end lost 7 bases, the J end lost 0 bases, and 9 bases lay between the germline ends. The CDR3 covers 13 residues. The CDR3 loop reads CASTGRLNTEAFF. Here the CDR3 DNA reads TGTGCCAGTACGGGTCGGTTGAACACTGAAGCTTTCTTT.

The chain is built from TRBV9 and TRBJ1-1; a possible D gene is TRBD1 (5 bases). V lost 3 bases and J 10 bases, leaving 10 bases between the germline ends. Germline values: CDR1 SGDLS, CDR2 YYNGEE. The CDR3 is made up of 11 amino acids. The CDR3 DNA follows: TGTGCCAGCAGCGCTGTGCAGGGAGCTTTCTTT. The encoded protein is CASSAVQGAFF.

The V call is TRBV24-1, the J call TRBJ2-3; 9 positions agree with TRBD1. CDR3 size: 14 residues. V lost 4 bases and J lost 6; bases outside the gene matches: 4. Germline V lookup: CDR1 KGHDR, CDR2 SFDVKD. The CDR3 loop is CATSEGTGRDTQYF. The CDR3 region has the DNA TGTGCCACCAGTGAAGGGACAGGGAGGGATACGCAGTATTTT.

This chain joins TRBV27 and TRBJ1-6; D gene unclear. This CDR3 is 13 amino acids long. Trimming removed 5 bases from V and 12 bases from J, with 14 bases in between. Germline CDR1 and CDR2: MNHEY and SMNVEV (reference sequence). CDR3 bases: TGTGCCAGCAGTCCCATTGGGAGGTTACCCCTCCACTTT. This translates into CASSPIGRLPLHF.

The chain recombines TRBV6-5 with TRBJ2-1, with 9 bases aligning to TRBD2. The CDR3 loop spans 14 amino acids. V trimming: 7 bases; J trimming: 7 bases; junction bases outside the gene matches: 8. The germline V gene has CDR1 MNHEY and CDR2 SVGAGI. The chain's CDR3 is CASTLAGVGNEQFF. In DNA, the CDR3 is TGTGCCAGCACCTTAGCGGGAGTCGGTAATGAGCAGTTCTTC.

The gene calls are TRBV7-3 and TRBJ2-7; 7 nucleotides agree with TRBD2. V shed 4 bases, J shed 4 bases, and the junction held 13 bases outside the gene matches. Germline V CDR1 and CDR2: SGHTA, FQGTGA. The CDR3 is 16 residues long. The CDR3 nucleotides are TGTGCCAGCAGCTCCCGTTCGCGGGAGCTCCTTTACGAGCAGTACGTC. Translating gives CASSSRSRELLYEQYV.

The chain employs TRBV5-4 and TRBJ2-7, with 7 bases identical to TRBD2. The CDR3 spans 17 residues. V shed 4 bases, J shed 1 base, and the junction held 14 bases outside the gene matches. Germline loops: CDR1 SGHNT, CDR2 YYREEE (reference sequence). The CDR3 loop is CASSPGPSSRGSYEQYV. The CDR3 nucleotides read TGTGCCAGCAGCCCTGGACCATCCTCGCGGGGGTCCTACGAGCAGTACGTC.

The V and J genes are TRBV10-3 and TRBJ1-6; D not resolved. Trimming took off 6 bases at V and 8 bases at J, with 11 bases between the two ends. The CDR3 extends over 13 amino acids. From germline, CDR1 is ENHRY and CDR2 SYGVKD. CDR3 bases: TGTGCCATCAGATTCACCGAGGATTCACCCCTCCACTTT. Amino acids: CAIRFTEDSPLHF.

V gene TRBV3-1 (or the pseudogene TRBV3-2) combines with J gene TRBJ1-2, with 8 positions matching TRBD1. The germline V gene has CDR1 LGHDT and CDR2 YNNKEL (reference sequence). The CDR3 consists of 15 residues. V lost 6 bases to trimming and J lost 0 bases; unmatched junction nucleotides: 6. The CDR3 sequence: CASSDYRGTNYGYTF. CDR3 DNA sequence: TGTGCCAGCAGTGACTACAGGGGGACTAACTATGGCTACACCTTC.

The chain joins TRBV5-6 to TRBJ1-2, with D hard to call. Trimming removed 0 bases at V and 3 bases at J, with 12 bases between. From germline, CDR1 is SGHDT and CDR2 YYEEEE. The CDR3 runs 15 residues. CDR3 in amino acids: CASSLGSMAHYGYTF. The CDR3 DNA reads TGTGCCAGCAGCTTGGGATCGATGGCACACTATGGCTACACCTTC.